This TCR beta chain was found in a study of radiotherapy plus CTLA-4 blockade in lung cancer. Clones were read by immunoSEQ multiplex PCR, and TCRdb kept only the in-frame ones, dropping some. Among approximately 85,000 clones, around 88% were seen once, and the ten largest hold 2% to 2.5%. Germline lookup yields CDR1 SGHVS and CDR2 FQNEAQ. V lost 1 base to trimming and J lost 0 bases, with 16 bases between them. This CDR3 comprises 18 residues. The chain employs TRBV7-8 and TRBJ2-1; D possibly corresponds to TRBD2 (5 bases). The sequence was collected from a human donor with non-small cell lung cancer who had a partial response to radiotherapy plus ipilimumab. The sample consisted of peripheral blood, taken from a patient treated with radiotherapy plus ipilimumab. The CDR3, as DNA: TGTGCCAGCAGCTTAGTTTTTCCTACCAGCGGCTCCTACAATGAGCAGTTCTTC. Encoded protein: CASSLVFPTSGSYNEQFF.